This TCR beta chain came from a study of T-cell memory formation after mild COVID-19. Study overall: The TCR clusters were mostly specific to one donor. Findings and caveats of the study: CD8+ contracting clones occupied EMRA, while CD4+ ones occupied mainly CM and EM. Later expanders leaned CD4+, whereas clones that contracted between day 15 and 85 were balanced CD4/CD8. Memory from before infection featured some responding clones, which suggests cross-reactive memory joined.

A single record per CDR3 protein comes from TCRdb applying MiXCR to the 5' RACE reads. The table records approximately 500,000 distinct CDR3 sequences, roughly 25% of them present only once. As concerns this clonotype: The antigen remains unidentified.

Germline CDR1 reads SEHNR; CDR2 reads FQNEAQ (reference sequence). The V segment lost 5 bases and the J segment 2 bases; nucleotides outside the gene matches: 7. The CDR3 has 15 residues. The sample was PBMCs or a T cell subset sorted from them (not recorded which). This sequence originates from an adult woman who had mild COVID-19 (a few samples of this study predate the infection). Cell type and time point are not known. This sequence joins TRBV7-9 and TRBJ2-3; 7 bases map to TRBD2. In DNA, the CDR3 is TGTGCCAGCAGCCGGGAGGCGGCGCTCACAGATACGCAGTATTTT. Translated, it gives CASSREAALTDTQYF.